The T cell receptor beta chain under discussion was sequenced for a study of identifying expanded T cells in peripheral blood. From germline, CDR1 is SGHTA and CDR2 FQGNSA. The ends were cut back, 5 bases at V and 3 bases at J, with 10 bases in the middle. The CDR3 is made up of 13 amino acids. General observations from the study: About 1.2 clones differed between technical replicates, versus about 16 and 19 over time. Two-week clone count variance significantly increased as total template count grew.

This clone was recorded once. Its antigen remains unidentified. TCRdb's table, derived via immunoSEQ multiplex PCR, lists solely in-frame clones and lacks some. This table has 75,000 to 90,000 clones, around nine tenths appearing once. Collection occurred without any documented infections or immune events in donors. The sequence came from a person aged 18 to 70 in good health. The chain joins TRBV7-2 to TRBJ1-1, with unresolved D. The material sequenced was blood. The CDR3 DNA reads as TGTGCCAGCAGCACGAGGGTTGACACTGAAGCTTTCTTT. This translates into CASSTRVDTEAFF.